This TCR beta chain is from a study of CD8 T cells in ankylosing spondylitis. Regarding the study as a whole: Ankylosing spondylitis blood appeared to be characterized by a TCR beta motif of roughly eight highly homologous variants. Significantly higher representation of disease-linked clones was reported for matched ankylosing spondylitis synovial fluid. Some motif variants were previously reported in reactive arthritis synovial fluid and blood.

Trimming left V 6 bases short and J 4 bases short, with 25 bases between. Germline V lookup: CDR1 MNHEY, CDR2 SVGEGT. This CDR3 has 17 residues. As regards this clonotype: Its antigen is not identified.

Preparation of TCR beta libraries was done by quantitative 5'-RACE with molecular barcodes. TCRdb re-called the 5' RACE reads with MiXCR, one entry per CDR3 protein. The sample includes under 150,000 distinct CDR3 sequences, roughly an eighth seen only once; the top ten take under 3%. This TCR was recovered from a female donor with ankylosing spondylitis or in good health (not recorded which). Sequencing was performed on blood, either unsorted or a sorted T cell fraction (not recorded which). V usage is TRBV6-2 or TRBV6-3 and J usage is TRBJ2-7; TRBD1 or TRBD2 may be the D gene (5 bases each). This chain's CDR3 is CASRRDRYRDRDYEQYF. The CDR3 region has the DNA TGTGCCAGCAGACGAGATCGATACCGGGACCGAGATTACGAGCAGTACTTC.